This TCR beta chain was identified during a study of blood T cell repertoires in COVID-19. As processed by the authors: Reference gene primer amplification gave estimated nucleated cell counts. Libraries were prepared by immunoSEQ multiplex PCR; TCRdb keeps only in-frame clonotypes and omits some of them. The V and J calls and clone size were taken over from that table, and D and trimming were inferred from the DNA. The sample lists some 170,000 clones; 60% to 85% were seen once. The CDR3 totals 15 residues. Germline assignment: CDR1 SGHAT and CDR2 FQNNGV. J was trimmed by 8 bases and V by 5 bases; bases with no gene match: 12.

This sequence was found in a man aged 55-75 years with acute or convalescent COVID-19. The V call is TRBV11-2, the J call TRBJ1-3; 7 bases match TRBD1. Sequencing was done on a sample of peripheral blood. The CDR3 spells CASSLRQGRDDTIYF. In nucleotides, the CDR3 is TGTGCCAGCAGCCTAAGACAGGGCCGAGATGACACCATATATTTT.